This T cell receptor (beta chain) was captured in a study of chemoradiotherapy in HPV16-positive cancers. As regards this clone: The antigen remains unidentified.

Germline V lookup: CDR1 DFQATT, CDR2 SNEGSKA (reference sequence). The CDR3 runs 11 residues. V was pared by 6 bases and J by 5 bases, with 9 bases between. Overall study results and limits: Only two HPV16-positive patients supplied the functional HPV-specificity definition.

The repertoire was sequenced with immunoSEQ multiplex PCR; TCRdb's copy has only in-frame clones and lacks some. Here the sample spans about 800 clones, approximately 20% being singletons. The sequence derives from a human donor with HPV-associated anogenital cancer. The chain links TRBV20-1 to TRBJ2-3; no firm D call. Sampling was done from a patient who underwent chemoradiotherapy. CDR3 sequence: CSAVWGDTQYF. The CDR3 DNA is TGCAGTGCCGTCTGGGGAGATACGCAGTATTTT.